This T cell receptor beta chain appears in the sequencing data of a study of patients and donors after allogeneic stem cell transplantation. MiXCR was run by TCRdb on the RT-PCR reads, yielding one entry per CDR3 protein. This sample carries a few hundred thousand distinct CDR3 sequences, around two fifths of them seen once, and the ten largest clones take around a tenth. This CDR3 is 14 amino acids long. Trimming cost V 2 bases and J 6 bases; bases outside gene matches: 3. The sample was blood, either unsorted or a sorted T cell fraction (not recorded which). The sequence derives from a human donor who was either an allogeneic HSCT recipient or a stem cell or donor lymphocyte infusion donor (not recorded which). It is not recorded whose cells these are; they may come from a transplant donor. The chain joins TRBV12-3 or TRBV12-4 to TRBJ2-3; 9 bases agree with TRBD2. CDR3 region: CASSLSGGMDTQYF. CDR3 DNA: TGTGCCAGCAGTTTAAGCGGGGGGATGGATACGCAGTATTTT.